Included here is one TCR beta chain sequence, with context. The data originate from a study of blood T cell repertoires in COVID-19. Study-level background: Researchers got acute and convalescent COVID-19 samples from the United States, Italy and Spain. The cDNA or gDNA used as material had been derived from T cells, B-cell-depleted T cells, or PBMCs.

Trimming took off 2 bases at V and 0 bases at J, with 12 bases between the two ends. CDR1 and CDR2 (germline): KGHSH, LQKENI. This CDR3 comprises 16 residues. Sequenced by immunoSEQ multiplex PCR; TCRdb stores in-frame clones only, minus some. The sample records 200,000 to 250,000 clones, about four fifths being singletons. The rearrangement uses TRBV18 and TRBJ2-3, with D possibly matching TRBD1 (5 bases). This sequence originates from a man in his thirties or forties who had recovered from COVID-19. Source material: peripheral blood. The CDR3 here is CASSPNQGASTDTQYF. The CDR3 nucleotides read TGTGCCAGCTCACCAAACCAGGGCGCAAGCACAGATACGCAGTATTTT.